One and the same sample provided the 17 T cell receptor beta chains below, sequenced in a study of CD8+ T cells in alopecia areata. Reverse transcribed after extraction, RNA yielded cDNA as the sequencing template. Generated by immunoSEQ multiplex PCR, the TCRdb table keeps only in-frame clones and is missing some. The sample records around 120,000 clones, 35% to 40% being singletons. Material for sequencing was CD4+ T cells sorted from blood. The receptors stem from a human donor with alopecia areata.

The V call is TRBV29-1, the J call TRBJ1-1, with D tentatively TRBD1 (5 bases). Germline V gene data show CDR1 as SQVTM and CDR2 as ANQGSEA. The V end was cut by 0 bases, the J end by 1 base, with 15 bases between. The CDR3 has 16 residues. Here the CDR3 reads CSVEDRRGFPNTEAFF. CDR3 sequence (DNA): TGCAGCGTTGAAGATCGAAGGGGTTTCCCGAACACTGAAGCTTTCTTT.

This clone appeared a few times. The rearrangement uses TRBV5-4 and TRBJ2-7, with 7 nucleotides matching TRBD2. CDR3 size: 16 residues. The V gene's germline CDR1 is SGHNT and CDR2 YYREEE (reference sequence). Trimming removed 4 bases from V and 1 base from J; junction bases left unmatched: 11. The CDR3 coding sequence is TGTGCCAGCAGCCCCAGCGGCGGGAGTCGGTCCTACGAGCAGTACTTC. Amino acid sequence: CASSPSGGSRSYEQYF.

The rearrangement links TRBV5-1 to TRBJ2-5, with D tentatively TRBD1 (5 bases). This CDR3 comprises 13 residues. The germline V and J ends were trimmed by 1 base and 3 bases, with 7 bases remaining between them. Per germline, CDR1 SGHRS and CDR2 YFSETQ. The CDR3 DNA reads TGCGCCAGCAGCTTGACACAGGAAGAGACCCAGTACTTC. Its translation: CASSLTQEETQYF.

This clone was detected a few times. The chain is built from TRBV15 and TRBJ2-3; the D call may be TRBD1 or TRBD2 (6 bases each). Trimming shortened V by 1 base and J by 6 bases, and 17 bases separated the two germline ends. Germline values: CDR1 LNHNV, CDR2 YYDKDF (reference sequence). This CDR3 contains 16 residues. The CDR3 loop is CATSRGGGTRGDTQYF. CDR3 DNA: TGTGCCACCAGCAGAGGCGGCGGGACACGCGGGGATACGCAGTATTTT.

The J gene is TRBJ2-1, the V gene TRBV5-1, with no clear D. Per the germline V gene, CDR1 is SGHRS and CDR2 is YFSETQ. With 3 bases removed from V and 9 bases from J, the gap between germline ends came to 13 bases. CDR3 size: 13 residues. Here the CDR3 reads CASSSPPTTEQFF. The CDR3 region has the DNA TGCGCCAGCAGCTCCCCTCCCACCACTGAGCAGTTCTTC.

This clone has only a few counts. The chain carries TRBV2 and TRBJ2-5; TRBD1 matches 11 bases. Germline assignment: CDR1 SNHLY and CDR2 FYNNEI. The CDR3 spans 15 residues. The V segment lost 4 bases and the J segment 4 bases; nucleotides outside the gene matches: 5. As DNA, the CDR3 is TGTGCCAGCAGTGTTACCGGACAGGGGGCAGAGACCCAGTACTTC. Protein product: CASSVTGQGAETQYF.

The CDR3, as DNA: TGTGCCAGCAGTTACTTGGGACAGGCAAGGAACATTCAGTACTTC. Translating gives CASSYLGQARNIQYF. The rearrangement links TRBV6-6 to TRBJ2-4, with 8 bases aligning to TRBD1. Germline loops: CDR1 MNHNY, CDR2 SVGAGI (reference sequence). J gave up 7 bases and V 1 base, and 6 bases lay outside the gene matches. This CDR3 is 15 amino acids long.

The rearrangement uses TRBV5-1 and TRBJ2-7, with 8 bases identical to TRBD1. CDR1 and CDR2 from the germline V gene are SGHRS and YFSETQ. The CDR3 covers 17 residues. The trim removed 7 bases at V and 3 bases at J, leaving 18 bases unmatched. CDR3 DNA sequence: TGCGCCAGCGCCAGTGACAGGGGACGCTGGAGGGACTACGAGCAGTACTTC. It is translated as CASASDRGRWRDYEQYF. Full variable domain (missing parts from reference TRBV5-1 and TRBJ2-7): KAGVTQTPRYLIKTRGQQVTLSCSPISGHRSVSWYQQTPGQGLQFLFEYFSETQRNKGNFPGRFSGRQFSNSRSEMNVSTLELGDSALYLCASASDRGRWRDYEQYFGPGTRLTVT.

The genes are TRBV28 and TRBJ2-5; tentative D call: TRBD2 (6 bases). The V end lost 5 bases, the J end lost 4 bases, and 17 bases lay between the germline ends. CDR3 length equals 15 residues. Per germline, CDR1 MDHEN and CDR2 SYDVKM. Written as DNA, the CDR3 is TGTGCCAGCAGTCTCGCGGGGTCCATGGGAGAGACCCAGTACTTC. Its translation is CASSLAGSMGETQYF.

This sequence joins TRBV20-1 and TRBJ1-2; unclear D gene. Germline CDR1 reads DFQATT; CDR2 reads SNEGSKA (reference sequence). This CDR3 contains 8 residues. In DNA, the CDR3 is TGCAGCCAAGATGGCTACACCTTC. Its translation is CSQDGYTF.

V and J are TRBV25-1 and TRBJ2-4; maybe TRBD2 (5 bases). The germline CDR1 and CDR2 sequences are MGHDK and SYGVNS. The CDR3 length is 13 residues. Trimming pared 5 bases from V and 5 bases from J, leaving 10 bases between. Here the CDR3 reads CASSPHGENIQYF. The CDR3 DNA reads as TGTGCCAGCAGTCCCCACGGGGAAAACATTCAGTACTTC.

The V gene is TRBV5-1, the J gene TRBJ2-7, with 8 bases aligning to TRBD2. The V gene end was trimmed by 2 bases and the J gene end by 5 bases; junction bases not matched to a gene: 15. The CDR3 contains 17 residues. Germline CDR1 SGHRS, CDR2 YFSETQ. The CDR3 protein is CASSFTPGLAGINEQYF. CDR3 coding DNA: TGCGCCAGCAGCTTTACACCCGGGTTAGCGGGAATCAACGAGCAGTACTTC.

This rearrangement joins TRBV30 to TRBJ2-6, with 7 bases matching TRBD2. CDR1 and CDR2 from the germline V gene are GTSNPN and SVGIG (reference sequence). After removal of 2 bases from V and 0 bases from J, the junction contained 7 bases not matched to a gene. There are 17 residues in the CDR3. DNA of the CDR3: TGTGCCTGGAGTCCAGCGGGGTTGGGCTCTGGGGCCAACGTCCTGACTTTC. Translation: CAWSPAGLGSGANVLTF.

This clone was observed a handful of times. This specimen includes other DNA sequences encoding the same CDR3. CDR3 region: CSVEAGGETQYF. As DNA, the CDR3 is TGCAGCGTTGAGGCCGGGGGGGAGACCCAGTACTTC. J is TRBJ2-5 and V is TRBV29-1; TRBD2 matches 7 bases. This CDR3 has 12 amino acids. With V trimmed by 3 bases and J by 5 bases, 3 bases remained unmatched. The germline CDR1 and CDR2 sequences are SQVTM and ANQGSEA.

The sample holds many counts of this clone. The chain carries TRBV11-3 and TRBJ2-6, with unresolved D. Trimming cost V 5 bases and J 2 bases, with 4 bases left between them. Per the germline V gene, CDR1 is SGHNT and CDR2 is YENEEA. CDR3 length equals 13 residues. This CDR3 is CASSRTGANVLTF. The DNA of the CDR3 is TGTGCCAGCAGCCGCACTGGGGCCAACGTCCTGACTTTC. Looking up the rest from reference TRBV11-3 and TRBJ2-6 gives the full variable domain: EAGVVQSPRYKIIEKKQPVAFWCNPISGHNTLYWYLQNLGQGPELLIRYENEEAVDDSQLPKDRFSAERLKGVDSTLKIQPAELGDSAVYLCASSRTGANVLTFGAGSRLTVL.

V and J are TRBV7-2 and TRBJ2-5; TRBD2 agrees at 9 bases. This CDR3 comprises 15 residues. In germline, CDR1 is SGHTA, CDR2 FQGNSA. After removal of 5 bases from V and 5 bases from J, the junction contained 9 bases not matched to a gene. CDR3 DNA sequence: TGTGCCAGCAGCCGGGGGACTAGCTGGTGGGAGACCCAGTACTTC. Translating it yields CASSRGTSWWETQYF.

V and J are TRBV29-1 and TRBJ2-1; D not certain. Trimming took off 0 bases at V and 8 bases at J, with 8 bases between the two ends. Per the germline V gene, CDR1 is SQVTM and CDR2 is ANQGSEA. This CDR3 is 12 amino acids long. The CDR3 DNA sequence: TGCAGCGTTGAAGACAACGGAGATGAGCAGTTCTTC. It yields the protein CSVEDNGDEQFF.